The clone carrying this T cell receptor (beta chain) was seen a few times. Its specificity is unknown. The data stem from a study of identical twins. Study-wide findings and caveats: Weaker excess twin sharing was seen among beta out-of-frame sequences.

TCRdb analysed the 5' RACE reads with MiXCR anew, one entry per CDR3 protein. The sample contains 420,000 or so distinct CDR3 sequences, roughly 18% of which appear only once. The V segment lost 7 bases and the J segment 9 bases; nucleotides outside the gene matches: 7. In germline, CDR1 is ENHRY, CDR2 SYGVKD. The length of the CDR3 is 15 residues. This TCR was recovered from a man aged 50 to 60 in good health. The specimen was naive T cells sorted from blood. The V and J genes are TRBV10-3 and TRBJ2-1, with 15 bases lining up with TRBD2. CDR3 DNA sequence: TGTGCCATCACGCCGGGACTAGCGGGAGGTGTTGAGCAGTTCTTC. Residues: CAITPGLAGGVEQFF.